A single sample gave rise to the 31 T cell receptor beta chains below, sequenced in a study of beta chain features in type 1 diabetes. Study-level findings and limits: Type 1 diabetes patients had moderately but significantly shorter TCRB CDR3s in all four CD4+ subsets.

Reverse transcription of all isolated RNA meant that expressed TCRB transcripts were sequenced. Sequencing was performed with immunoSEQ multiplex PCR; in TCRdb, only in-frame clones are kept and a portion is missing. The profile shows hundreds of thousands of clones, about an eighth of them singletons. These receptors have no identified antigens. Sequencing was done on a sample of naive CD4+ T cells from blood. These receptors all come from a man younger than 35 with type 1 diabetes.

The chain links TRBV30 to TRBJ1-1, with D possibly matching TRBD1 (5 bases). Between the trimmed V and J ends, which lost 2 bases and 0 bases, there was a span of 13 bases. Germline CDR1 GTSNPN, CDR2 SVGIG (reference sequence). CDR3 length: 15 residues. CDR3 region: CAWSLRGGLNTEAFF. DNA for the CDR3: TGTGCCTGGAGTTTGAGGGGAGGATTGAACACTGAAGCTTTCTTT.

This clone was recorded a few times. In the same sample, other DNA sequences code for this CDR3. The chain has TRBV29-1 and TRBJ2-3; D possibly uses TRBD1 or TRBD2 (6 bases each). The germline V gene has CDR1 SQVTM and CDR2 ANQGSEA. V was pared by 4 bases and J by 4 bases, with 12 bases between. CDR3 size: 13 residues. CDR3 in DNA: TGCAGCGTTGTAAGGGGGGCCGCAGATACGCAGTATTTT. Its protein product is CSVVRGAADTQYF.

The rearrangement links TRBV6-4 to TRBJ2-1, with a tentative D call TRBD2 (5 bases). V lost 5 bases, J lost 0 bases, and 11 bases lay in between. CDR3 length equals 15 residues. Looked up from germline, CDR1 is MRHNA and CDR2 is SNTAGT. CDR3 sequence: CASSLGEGSYNEQFF. The CDR3 coding sequence is TGTGCCAGCAGTCTCGGGGAAGGCTCCTACAATGAGCAGTTCTTC.

The V call is TRBV5-6, the J call TRBJ1-4, with D unclear. Germline CDR1 is SGHDT and CDR2 is YYEEEE. The CDR3 is made up of 14 amino acids. Trimming pared 0 bases from V and 7 bases from J, leaving 10 bases between. The CDR3 region has the DNA TGTGCCAGCAGCTTGGCCGGGCCCAGTGAAAAACTGTTTTTT. Its protein product is CASSLAGPSEKLFF.

The CDR3 bases are TGCGCCAGCAGCCAAGATGAGAGGGTGGACCGCTCTGGAAACACCATATATTTT. Amino acids: CASSQDERVDRSGNTIYF. The chain carries TRBV4-1 and TRBJ1-3; D call uncertain. V lost 0 bases and J lost 0, with 15 bases in between. Germline lookup yields CDR1 MGHRA and CDR2 YSYEKL. The CDR3 covers 18 residues.

Only a few counts were recorded for this clone. The chain is built from TRBV7-2 and TRBJ2-1, with 9 bases fitting TRBD2. Germline-derived CDR1 and CDR2 are SGHTA and FQGNSA. V shed 5 bases and J 7 bases; nucleotides not matched to a gene: 15. This CDR3 contains 17 residues. CDR3 in DNA: TGTGCCAGCAGCCCCCGGGCTAGCGGGGCGCCTTGGAATGAGCAGTTCTTC. It specifies CASSPRASGAPWNEQFF.

The rearrangement links TRBV11-2 to TRBJ2-3; 11 nucleotides agree with TRBD1. Per germline, CDR1 SGHAT and CDR2 FQNNGV. CDR3 length equals 16 residues. V was pared by 6 bases and J by 2 bases, with 7 bases of the junction left unmatched. The CDR3 sequence: CASRTGTGGNTDTQYF. In DNA form, the CDR3 reads TGTGCCAGCAGAACCGGGACAGGGGGTAACACAGATACGCAGTATTTT.

This sequence joins TRBV25-1 and TRBJ1-1, with TRBD1 matching 8 bases. The CDR3 spans 13 residues. The ends lost 5 bases at V and 5 bases at J; junction bases unmatched: 4. Per the germline V gene, CDR1 is MGHDK and CDR2 is SYGVNS. The CDR3 DNA follows: TGTGCCAGCAGTCAAACAGGGGGGACTGAAGCTTTCTTT. It yields the protein CASSQTGGTEAFF.

The genes are TRBV30 and TRBJ1-5; D gene ambiguous. CDR1 and CDR2 (germline): GTSNPN, SVGIG (reference sequence). The CDR3 runs to 13 residues. V lost 0 bases and J lost 6, with 9 bases in between. Here the CDR3 reads CAWSVGEVQPQHF. The DNA for the CDR3 is TGTGCCTGGAGTGTTGGGGAGGTTCAGCCCCAGCATTTT.

This clone occurred a few times. The rearrangement uses TRBV10-3 and TRBJ1-1, with unresolved D. With 3 bases removed from V and 7 bases from J, the gap between germline ends came to 12 bases. The CDR3 contains 13 residues. Germline V lookup: CDR1 ENHRY, CDR2 SYGVKD. The CDR3 bases are TGTGCCATCAGTGACCTCCGACGGGTTGAAGCTTTCTTT. Amino acid sequence: CAISDLRRVEAFF.

This clone turned up a few times. The chain employs TRBV7-9 and TRBJ1-1; no firm D call. This CDR3 is built from 15 residues. Germline V gives CDR1 SEHNR, CDR2 FQNEAQ (reference sequence). Trimming removed 4 bases at V and 0 bases at J, with 12 bases between. The CDR3 bases are TGTGCCAGCAGCTCCATAGGGTCAGTGAACACTGAAGCTTTCTTT. It specifies CASSSIGSVNTEAFF.

V is TRBV6-5 and J is TRBJ2-1; TRBD2 might be the D (5 bases). This CDR3 spans 16 amino acids. Germline V lookup: CDR1 MNHEY, CDR2 SVGAGI. V was pared by 3 bases and J by 10 bases, with 22 bases between. CDR3 in DNA: TGTGCCAGCAGTTATTCGGGGAGCTTCCCCCTCGGAGAGCAGTTCTTC. It is translated as CASSYSGSFPLGEQFF.

This clone was seen only a few times. The chain combines TRBV7-9 with TRBJ1-1; D ambiguous. Trimming cost V 5 bases and J 10 bases, with 11 bases left between them. The CDR3 consists of 11 residues. Germline loops: CDR1 SEHNR, CDR2 FQNEAQ (reference sequence). The CDR3 DNA follows: TGTGCCAGCAGCCACGGACTGGGAGCTTTCTTT. This translates into CASSHGLGAFF.

This clone has a handful of counts. This chain connects TRBV6-1 to TRBJ2-2; TRBD2 might be the D (6 bases). CDR3 length: 14 residues. The ends were cut back, 4 bases at V and 4 bases at J, with 10 bases in the middle. Per germline, CDR1 MNHNS and CDR2 SASEGT. The CDR3 spells CASSATGVTGELFF. The CDR3 nucleotides are TGTGCCAGCAGTGCCACGGGGGTCACCGGGGAGCTGTTTTTT.

The genes are TRBV6-6 and TRBJ1-4; no definite D call. V lost 8 bases and J 0 bases, leaving 4 bases between the germline ends. The CDR3 is 12 residues long. CDR1 and CDR2 from the germline V gene are MNHNY and SVGAGI (reference sequence). CDR3 coding DNA: TGTGCCAGCGCCCCAACTAATGAAAAACTGTTTTTT. It specifies CASAPTNEKLFF.

This chain joins TRBV6-1 and TRBJ1-6; D is undetermined. The CDR3 covers 16 residues. Germline V CDR1 and CDR2: MNHNS, SASEGT. The V end was cut by 4 bases, the J end by 0 bases, with 10 bases between. This CDR3 reads CASSVDWLSYNSPLHF. CDR3 DNA sequence: TGTGCCAGCAGTGTGGATTGGCTCTCCTATAATTCACCCCTCCACTTT.

In this sample, this clone turned up a few times. The chain employs TRBV30 and TRBJ1-1; a possible D gene is TRBD1 (6 bases). Germline V lookup: CDR1 GTSNPN, CDR2 SVGIG (reference sequence). With 4 bases removed from V and 6 bases from J, the gap between germline ends came to 9 bases. The CDR3 spans 11 residues. The CDR3 DNA reads TGTGCCTGGACTGACAGGTCTGAAGCTTTCTTT. This gives the protein CAWTDRSEAFF.

This clone occurred a few times. V is TRBV6-5 and J is TRBJ1-5; D is unclear. The CDR3 is 14 residues long. Germline values: CDR1 MNHEY, CDR2 SVGAGI. With 2 bases removed from V and 4 bases from J, the gap between germline ends came to 9 bases. CDR3 in amino acids: CASSYDSHNQPQHF. CDR3 in DNA: TGTGCCAGCAGTTACGATTCTCATAATCAGCCCCAGCATTTT.

This chain links TRBV30 with TRBJ1-2; D perhaps matches TRBD1 (5 bases). The V end was cut by 5 bases, the J end by 6 bases, with 19 bases between. The germline CDR1 and CDR2 sequences are GTSNPN and SVGIG (reference sequence). This CDR3 is built from 14 residues. CDR3 nucleotides: TGTGCCTGGGCCGGAAGGGTAGAGGGGAATGGCTACACCTTC. This sequence encodes CAWAGRVEGNGYTF.

The V and J genes are TRBV4-2 and TRBJ1-3, with D uncertain. Germline V gene data show CDR1 as LGHNA and CDR2 as YNFKEQ. The CDR3 is made up of 14 amino acids. V shed 0 bases and J shed 4 bases, with 7 bases lying between them. The CDR3 protein is CASSQDRAGNTIYF. The CDR3 DNA reads TGTGCCAGCAGCCAAGATCGGGCAGGAAACACCATATATTTT.

The V call is TRBV28, the J call TRBJ1-2, with TRBD1 as a possible D gene (5 bases). This CDR3 comprises 13 residues. CDR1 MDHEN and CDR2 SYDVKM come from the germline V gene. V lost 8 bases to trimming and J lost 6 bases, with 16 bases between them. The CDR3 loop reads CASDGITGHGYTF. CDR3 DNA sequence: TGTGCCAGCGATGGAATCACAGGTCATGGCTACACCTTC.

The gene calls are TRBV7-2 and TRBJ1-5; D gene uncertain. This CDR3 is built from 14 residues. V gave up 3 bases and J gave up 3 bases, with 9 bases separating them. In germline, CDR1 is SGHTA, CDR2 FQGNSA. The CDR3 DNA reads as TGTGCCAGCAGCTTGCCCTGGGACAATCAGCCCCAGCATTTT. Its translation is CASSLPWDNQPQHF.

This clone was seen a handful of times. This sequence joins TRBV29-1 and TRBJ2-5, with D possibly being TRBD1 (6 bases). Deletions cut 1 base from V and 2 bases from J, with 17 bases between. The CDR3 length is 16 residues. CDR1 is SQVTM and CDR2 is ANQGSEA in the germline V gene. In DNA form, the CDR3 reads TGCAGCGTTGAAGTGGGCCTCAGGGGTCGTCAAGAGACCCAGTACTTC. Translated, it gives CSVEVGLRGRQETQYF.

The V call is TRBV4-2, the J call TRBJ1-1, with D perhaps TRBD1 (5 bases). Germline V CDR1 and CDR2: LGHNA, YNFKEQ. Deletions cut 0 bases from V and 1 base from J, with 9 bases between. The CDR3 has 15 residues. Written as DNA, the CDR3 is TGTGCCAGCAGCCAAGAATACGGGGGGAACACTGAAGCTTTCTTT. Translation gives CASSQEYGGNTEAFF.

The chain links TRBV6-5 to TRBJ1-2, with D possibly TRBD1 on 5 matching bases. The CDR3 runs 13 residues. V dropped 7 bases and J dropped 8 bases, with 17 bases sitting between them. Germline lookup yields CDR1 MNHEY and CDR2 SVGAGI. CDR3 DNA sequence: TGTGCCAGCACCTTCGTTCCCGGGGGAGGCTACACCTTC. This encodes CASTFVPGGGYTF.

This clone showed up just a few times. This sequence joins TRBV5-1 and TRBJ2-7; D is ambiguous. Germline loops: CDR1 SGHRS, CDR2 YFSETQ. Trimming took 6 bases from V and 6 from J, leaving 13 bases between them. The CDR3 is made up of 12 amino acids. CDR3 DNA: TGCGCCAGCACCCGGGTAGAAGGCGAGCAGTACTTC. Its protein is CASTRVEGEQYF.

This rearrangement joins TRBV6-1 to TRBJ2-7; unclear D gene. Germline lookup yields CDR1 MNHNS and CDR2 SASEGT. Trimming left V 5 bases short and J 5 bases short, with 19 bases between. This CDR3 comprises 15 residues. This CDR3 is CASSPRASTTNEQYF. The CDR3 region has the DNA TGTGCCAGCAGTCCCCGGGCCTCCACTACTAACGAGCAGTACTTC.

Comments on this clone: The sample contains more than one DNA sequence encoding this CDR3. The CDR3 protein is CAWSVGGEKLFF. CDR3 coding DNA: TGTGCCTGGAGTGTTGGGGGTGAAAAACTGTTTTTT. This chain joins TRBV30 and TRBJ1-4; D possibly corresponds to TRBD1 (5 bases). Trimming left V 0 bases short and J 7 bases short, with 6 bases between. Germline lookup yields CDR1 GTSNPN and CDR2 SVGIG (reference sequence). This CDR3 has 12 residues.

Only a few counts were recorded for this clone. This rearrangement joins TRBV10-3 to TRBJ2-5; D unresolved. Germline CDR1 is ENHRY and CDR2 is SYGVKD. The CDR3 has 12 amino acids. V was pared by 5 bases and J by 3 bases, with 7 bases between. CDR3 region: CAISPRKETQYF. DNA of the CDR3: TGTGCCATCAGTCCTCGTAAAGAGACCCAGTACTTC.

This chain joins TRBV30 and TRBJ1-4; possible D gene TRBD1, 5 bases. The germline CDR1 and CDR2 sequences are GTSNPN and SVGIG (reference sequence). The length of the CDR3 is 15 residues. V was cut by 7 bases and J by 0 bases, with 15 bases left in between. The CDR3 sequence is CALQGSLSTNEKLFF. CDR3 in DNA: TGTGCCTTGCAGGGATCCCTCTCAACTAATGAAAAACTGTTTTTT.

This clone was seen more than once but under ten times. V gene TRBV30 combines with J gene TRBJ2-7; D not resolved. The length of the CDR3 is 13 residues. Per germline, CDR1 GTSNPN and CDR2 SVGIG (reference sequence). V gave up 4 bases and J gave up 3 bases, with 13 bases separating them. CDR3 loop: CAWTPSGYYEQYF. The CDR3 nucleotides read TGTGCCTGGACCCCCTCGGGTTACTACGAGCAGTACTTC.